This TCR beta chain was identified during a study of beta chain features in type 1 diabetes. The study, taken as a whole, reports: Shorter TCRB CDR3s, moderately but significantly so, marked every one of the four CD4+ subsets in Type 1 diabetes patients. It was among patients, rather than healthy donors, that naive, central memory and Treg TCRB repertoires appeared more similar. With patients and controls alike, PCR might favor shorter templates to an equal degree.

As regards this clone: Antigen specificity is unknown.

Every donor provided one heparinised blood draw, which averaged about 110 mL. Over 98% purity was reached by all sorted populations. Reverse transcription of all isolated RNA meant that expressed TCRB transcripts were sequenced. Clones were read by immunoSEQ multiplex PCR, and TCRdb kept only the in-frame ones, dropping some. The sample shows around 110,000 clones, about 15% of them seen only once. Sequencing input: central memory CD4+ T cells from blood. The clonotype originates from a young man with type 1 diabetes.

CDR3 in DNA: TGTGCCAGTATTATGGCAGGGGTAAACACTGAAGCTTTCTTT. This sequence encodes CASIMAGVNTEAFF. The rearrangement joins TRBV19 to TRBJ1-1, with D possibly TRBD1 on 6 matching bases. The CDR3 spans 14 residues. Between the trimmed V and J ends, which lost 7 bases and 2 bases, there was a span of 14 bases. Germline CDR1 and CDR2: LNHDA and SQIVND (reference sequence).